This TCR beta chain was sequenced for a study of shared clonotypes between healthy human individuals. About this clone: Antigen unknown.

Every donor, a Caucasian adult, lived in Nashville, Tennessee. Original methodology: In the immunoSEQ data, sequences were junction-only and lacked quality scores, so filtering differed. The method was immunoSEQ multiplex PCR; TCRdb's version includes in-frame clones alone and lacks a portion of them. V and J calls and clone size are copied from that table; D and trimming were computed from the DNA. The sample shows 2 million to 2.5 million clones, roughly 94% of them seen only once. Findings and limits, study-wide: The study generally estimated greater richness for naive than memory subsets. Investigators expected sequencing depth to affect clonotype sharing among donors.

The CDR3 consists of 14 residues. V was clipped by 6 bases and J by 8 bases; unmatched bases: 9. Germline V lookup: CDR1 SQVTM, CDR2 ANQGSEA. Specimen: naive CD4+ T cells sorted from blood. Subset specified: CD45RA+ positively selected. The receptor's source is a man between 18 and 35 years old in good health. The chain recombines TRBV29-1 with TRBJ1-6; 8 bases are shared with TRBD1. The CDR3 reads CSVKVPGQDSPLHF. In DNA form, the CDR3 reads TGCAGCGTAAAAGTCCCGGGACAGGATTCACCCCTCCACTTT.